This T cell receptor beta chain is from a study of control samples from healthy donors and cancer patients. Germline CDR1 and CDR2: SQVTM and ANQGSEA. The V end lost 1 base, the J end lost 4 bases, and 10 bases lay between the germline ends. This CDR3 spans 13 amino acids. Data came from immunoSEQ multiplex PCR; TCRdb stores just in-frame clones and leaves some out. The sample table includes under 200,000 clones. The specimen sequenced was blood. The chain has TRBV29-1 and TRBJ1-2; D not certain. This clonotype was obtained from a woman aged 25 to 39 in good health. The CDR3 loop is CSVEGLRGYGYTF. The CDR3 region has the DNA TGCAGCGTTGAAGGGCTTCGGGGCTATGGCTACACCTTC.